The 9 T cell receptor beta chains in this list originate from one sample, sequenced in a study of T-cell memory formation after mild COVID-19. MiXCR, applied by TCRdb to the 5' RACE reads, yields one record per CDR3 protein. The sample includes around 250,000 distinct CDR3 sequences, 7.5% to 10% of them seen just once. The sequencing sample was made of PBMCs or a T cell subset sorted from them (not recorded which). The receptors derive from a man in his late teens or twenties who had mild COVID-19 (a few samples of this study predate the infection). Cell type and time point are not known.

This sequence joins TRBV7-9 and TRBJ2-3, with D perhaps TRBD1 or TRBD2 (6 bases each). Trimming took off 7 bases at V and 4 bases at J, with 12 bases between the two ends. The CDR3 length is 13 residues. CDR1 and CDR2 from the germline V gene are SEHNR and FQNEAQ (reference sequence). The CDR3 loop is CASIGGSSDTQYF. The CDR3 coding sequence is TGTGCCAGCATCGGGGGCAGTTCAGATACGCAGTATTTT.

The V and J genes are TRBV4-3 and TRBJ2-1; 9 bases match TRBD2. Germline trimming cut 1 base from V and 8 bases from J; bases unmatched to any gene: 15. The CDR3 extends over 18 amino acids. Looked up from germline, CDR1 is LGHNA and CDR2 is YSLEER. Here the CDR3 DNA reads TGCGCCAGCAGCCAAGCCAGCGCGGGGGGGCCCTCGGTTTATGAGCAGTTCTTC. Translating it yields CASSQASAGGPSVYEQFF.

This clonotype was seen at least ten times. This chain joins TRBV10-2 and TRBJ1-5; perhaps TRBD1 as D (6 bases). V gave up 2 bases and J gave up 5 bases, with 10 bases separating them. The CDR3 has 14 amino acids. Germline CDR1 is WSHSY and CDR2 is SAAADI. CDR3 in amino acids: CASSETGSYQPQHF. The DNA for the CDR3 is TGCGCCAGCAGTGAGACAGGGTCTTATCAGCCCCAGCATTTT.

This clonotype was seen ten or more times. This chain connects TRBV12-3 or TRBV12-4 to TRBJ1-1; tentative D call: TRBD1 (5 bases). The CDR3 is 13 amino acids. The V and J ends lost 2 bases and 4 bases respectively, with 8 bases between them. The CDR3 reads CASSLSGGTEAFF. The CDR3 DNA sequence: TGTGCCAGCAGTTTATCGGGGGGCACTGAAGCTTTCTTT.

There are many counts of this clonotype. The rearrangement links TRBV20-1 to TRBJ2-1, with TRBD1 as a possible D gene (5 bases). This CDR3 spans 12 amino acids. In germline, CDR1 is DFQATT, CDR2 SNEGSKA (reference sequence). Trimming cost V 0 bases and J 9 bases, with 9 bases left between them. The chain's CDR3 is CSARDEGAEQFF. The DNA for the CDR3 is TGCAGTGCTAGAGATGAAGGGGCTGAGCAGTTCTTC.

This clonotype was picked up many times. Here the CDR3 reads CASSASGDTGELFF. The CDR3 region has the DNA TGTGCCAGCAGTGCTAGCGGGGACACCGGGGAGCTGTTTTTT. The V call is TRBV6-4, the J call TRBJ2-2, with 9 bases fitting TRBD2. Germline V gives CDR1 MRHNA, CDR2 SNTAGT. This CDR3 has 14 residues. With V trimmed by 4 bases and J by 3 bases, 0 bases remained unmatched.

This chain's CDR3 is CAFRGGKDQPQHF. In nucleotides, the CDR3 is TGTGCCTTCCGGGGGGGGAAAGATCAGCCCCAGCATTTT. The rearrangement joins TRBV11-3 to TRBJ1-5; D might be TRBD1 (5 bases). The CDR3 runs to 13 residues. V was clipped by 11 bases and J by 5 bases, with 16 bases between them. Germline V lookup: CDR1 SGHNT, CDR2 YENEEA.

CDR3 in DNA: TGTGCCAGCAGTCTACCGCCTGGAAACACCATATATTTT. Encoded protein: CASSLPPGNTIYF. This chain links TRBV6-6 with TRBJ1-3; D is uncertain. CDR3 length equals 13 residues. Trimming took 5 bases from V and 2 from J, leaving 7 bases between them. The germline gives CDR1 MNHNY, CDR2 SVGAGI (reference sequence).

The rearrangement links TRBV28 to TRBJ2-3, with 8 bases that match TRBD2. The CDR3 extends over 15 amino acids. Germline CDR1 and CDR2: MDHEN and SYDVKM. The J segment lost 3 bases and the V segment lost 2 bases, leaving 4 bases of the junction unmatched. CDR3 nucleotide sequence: TGTGCCAGCAGTTTAAGGGGACTAGATACAGATACGCAGTATTTT. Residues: CASSLRGLDTDTQYF.